This TCR beta chain comes out of a study of T cell responses to AZD1222 COVID-19 vaccine. Note on this clone: The antigen is unknown.

The study's findings and limits: Baseline testing showed seropositivity in only six AZD1222 recipients. Donors skewed white British and female; clonal diversity was possibly underestimated.

Investigators merged groups given second doses at roughly 4 or roughly 12 weeks. Sequenced by immunoSEQ multiplex PCR; TCRdb stores in-frame clones only, minus some. The sample includes about 160,000 clones, over 75% of them seen just once. This receptor was taken from an adult who received the AZD1222 COVID-19 vaccine. This specimen consisted of peripheral blood, obtained 28 days after the second AZD1222 dose.

Here the CDR3 reads CASSGGLSNSPLHF. The CDR3 nucleotides read TGTGCCAGCAGCGGGGGGCTTTCTAATTCACCCCTCCACTTT. J is TRBJ1-6 and V is TRBV7-8; tentatively, D is TRBD1 (6 bases). Trimming removed 5 bases at V and 6 bases at J, with 11 bases between. The CDR3 covers 14 residues. CDR1 is SGHVS and CDR2 is FQNEAQ in the germline V gene. Based on the CDR3 plus reference TRBV7-8 and TRBJ1-6, the full variable domain is GAGVSQSPRYKVAKRGQDVALRCDPISGHVSLFWYQQALGQGPEFLTYFQNEAQLDKSGLPSDRFFAERPEGSVSTLKIQRTQQEDSAVYLCASSGGLSNSPLHFGNGTRLTVT.